This TCR beta chain was observed in a study of immune aging and cytomegalovirus after organ transplant (dated by TCRdb to about 2021). The study in broad terms: All transplant recipients received three-drug immunosuppression with prednisone, tacrolimus, and mycophenolate.

Regarding this clonotype: Its binding antigen is unknown. One end of the junction does not line up with germline, which may come from a read error.

Beyond this particular receptor, the publication reports: Because CD57 was not measured in the sequencing data, a conservative gene-based aging definition was used instead. Large clones contained a bigger proportion of TEMRA cells, and over time the seven largest clones (approximately 1,900 cells) picked up aged and TEMRA cells and lost TCM cells. Following viremia, cells with an aged phenotype rose post-transplant no matter the clone size, with the increase showing up earlier in large clones (days 200-264) than in small clones.

The cysteine opens and the phenylalanine closes a CDR3 of 21 amino acids. Only the CDR3 DNA is retained, 63 bases long and in frame from the first base. CDR1 and CDR2, per the germline V gene, are LGHNA and YNFKEQ. In light of the paper, this sample's time point label describes: five sample-tagged time points from pre-transplant (day -1) to day 368 post-transplant, pooled. Thawed PBMC were stimulated for about 11 hours with a CMV IE-1 overlapping peptide library without transport inhibitors. After thawing, cells rested overnight before stimulation in R10 medium with CD28/CD49d costimulation. The IE-1 peptide library was made up of 15-amino-acid peptides, each overlapping by 11 amino acids. Samples from each time point were barcoded using BD Single-Cell Multiplexing Kit Sample Tags, then pooled and stained with oligo-conjugated anti-CD45RA and sorting antibodies. A BD FACSAria III was used to sort CMV-responsive CD8+CD137+ and CD4+CD154+ T cells at 4-way purity. Blood was drawn into EDTA vacutainers and was processed by Ficoll gradient within 1-24 hours.

The library was obtained by single-cell sequencing. The instrument was an Illumina NovaSeq 6000. The BD Rhapsody Targeted mRNA and AbSeq Reagent Kit, in a microwell format, was used for cell capture and library preparation. Libraries covered TCR, sample tags, AbSeq, and targeted mRNA from the Human T-Cell Expression Panel plus custom TOX and TOX2 primers. An Illumina NovaSeq was used to sequence the libraries. Concerning the study's data processing: The analysis covered approximately 9,900 cells in total, of which 7076 were CD8 T cells and approximately 4,500 were CD8 T cells with an identifiable TCR CDR3. Raw data were processed with the BD Rhapsody Targeted Analysis Pipeline with V(D)J processing on the Seven Bridges Genomics platform. SeqGeq 1.6.0 was used for quality control, Sample Tag demultiplexing with Lex-BDSMK, clone identification with VDJ Explorer, and Seurat clustering. Clones making up <1% of CD8 T cells were classified as non-expanded, and clones making up >2.5% of the sample were classified as clonal expansions. Through fastp at Q25 and MiXCR, TCRdb rebuilt clones from the public reads, retaining in-frame beta chains. Every CDR3 protein is listed once, alongside the most common genes and DNA of its rows. The V and J calls were determined by TCRdb, not by the authors. The sample table shows more than 20,000 distinct CDR3 sequences, and roughly 38% are seen once. In total, the top ten clones hold 25% of the sample.

The chain uses TRBV4-2 and TRBJ2-7, with TRBD2 perhaps the D gene, on 6 matching bases. The receptor comes from a female donor who had a heart transplant and CMV viremia. The input for sequencing was CMV peptide-activated CD4+ and CD8+ T cells sorted from blood, taken at five time points, pooled. The sample's cell subset or site label, decoded: sorted CD8+CD137+ and CD4+CD154+ T cells after 11 to 12 h CMV IE-1 peptide stimulation. The DNA sequence follows: TGTGCCGGCAGCCAAGTTCCCGGGTACTCCACATCAGGGAGGATCTACTACGAGCAGTACTTC. The encoded protein is CAGSQVPGYSTSGRIYYEQYF.